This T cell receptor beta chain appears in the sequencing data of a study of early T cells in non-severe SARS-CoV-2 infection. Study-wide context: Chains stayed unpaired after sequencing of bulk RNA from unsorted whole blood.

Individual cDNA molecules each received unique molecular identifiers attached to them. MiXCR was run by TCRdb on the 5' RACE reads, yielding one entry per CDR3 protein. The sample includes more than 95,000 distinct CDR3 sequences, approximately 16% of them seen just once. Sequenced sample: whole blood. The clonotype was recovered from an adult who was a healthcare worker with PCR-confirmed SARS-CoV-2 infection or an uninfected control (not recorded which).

DNA of the CDR3: TGTGCCAGCAGCCACCCCCTGGGTGGGGAGCGGGAGCAGTTCTTC. It translates to CASSHPLGGEREQFF. The chain couples TRBV4-2 to TRBJ2-1; tentative D call: TRBD2 (5 bases). Germline CDR1 and CDR2: LGHNA and YNFKEQ. Trimming stripped 3 bases from V and 10 bases from J, with 19 bases between. CDR3 length equals 15 residues.